A selection of T cell receptor beta chains follows, all from one sample in a study of T-cell memory formation after mild COVID-19. Each CDR3 protein gets one entry after TCRdb re-called the 5' RACE reads with MiXCR. This sample has tens of thousands of distinct CDR3 sequences, with approximately 16% found just once. Sequencing used PBMCs or a T cell subset sorted from them (not recorded which). Every receptor here comes from a man aged 18 to 30 who had mild COVID-19 (a few samples of this study predate the infection). Cell type and time point are not known. Each CDR3 is given with its conserved first and last residue. A D gene is named only where the DNA matches it firmly. The size field is filled for only some rows; it gives once, few, many or a size class.

d_call j_call v_call clone_size cdr3_nt cdr3_aa
- TRBJ1-5 TRBV15 - TGTGCCACCAGCAGAGACGGGTATAGCAATCAGCCCCAGCATTTT CATSRDGYSNQPQHF
TRBD2 TRBJ2-5 TRBV7-9 few TGTGCCAGCAACCCGCTAGGACTAGCGGGGGCAACAGGGGCCCAGTACTTC CASNPLGLAGATGAQYF
TRBD1 TRBJ2-1 TRBV7-9 few TGTGCCAGCCTCAGGGGGCCGAACAATGAGCAGTTCTTC CASLRGPNNEQFF
TRBD2 TRBJ2-3 TRBV19 - TGTGCCAGTAGTATTCGACTAGCGGGGGGAGATACGCAGTATTTT CASSIRLAGGDTQYF
TRBD2 TRBJ2-5 TRBV4-1 few TGCGCCAGCAGCCACCGGACTAGCGGGGGCCAAGAGACCCAGTACTTC CASSHRTSGGQETQYF
- TRBJ2-7 TRBV6-2/TRBV6-3 few TGTGCCAGCAGTTACTCCGCGGAAGCGTACGAGCAGTACTTC CASSYSAEAYEQYF
- TRBJ2-1 TRBV11-2 few TGTGCCAGCAGCTTAGGGGAAGAGCAGTTCTTC CASSLGEEQFF
- TRBJ1-1 TRBV7-9 few TGTGCCAGCAGCTTAGTGTTGCTCGGTAAGGGGATTGACACTGAAGCTTTCTTT CASSLVLLGKGIDTEAFF
- TRBJ2-2 TRBV7-6 - TGTGCCAGCAGCTTATATCCCCCGGGGGAGCCGAACACCGGGGAGCTGTTTTTT CASSLYPPGEPNTGELFF
- TRBJ2-3 TRBV11-1 - TGTGCCAGCAGCTTGTCGGGCGGGGGCTTCACAGATACGCAGTATTTT CASSLSGGGFTDTQYF
TRBD1 TRBJ2-1 TRBV15 - TGTGCCACCAGCGACCGACAGGGATTCAATGAGCAGTTCTTC CATSDRQGFNEQFF
TRBD1 TRBJ1-1 TRBV12-3/TRBV12-4 - TGTGCCAGCAGTCATACAGGGGACACTGAAGCTTTCTTT CASSHTGDTEAFF
- TRBJ2-6 TRBV29-1 few TGCAGCGCGAGGTCGGTGCGAATCTCTGGGGCCAACGTCCTGACTTTC CSARSVRISGANVLTF
- TRBJ1-5 TRBV4-1 - TGCGCCAGCAGCCAAGCTATCACAGGGATGGACCAGCCCCAGCATTTT CASSQAITGMDQPQHF
TRBD2 TRBJ2-7 TRBV18 few TGTGCCAGCTCACCCGAGGGTAAAGCGGGGGCCCACGAGCAGTACTTC CASSPEGKAGAHEQYF
TRBD1 TRBJ2-7 TRBV6-5 many TGTGCCAGCAGTGCCGGGACAGGGGGCGATCAGTACTTC CASSAGTGGDQYF
TRBD2 TRBJ2-1 TRBV5-1 - TGCGCCAGCAGCTTGGGGCTTGGCGGGGGGCACTACAATGAGCAGTTCTTC CASSLGLGGGHYNEQFF
- TRBJ2-2 TRBV11-2 few TGTGCCAGCAAGGGGCTCGCCGGGGAGCTGTTTTTT CASKGLAGELFF
- TRBJ2-1 TRBV10-2 few TGCGCCAGCAGTGATTTATATGAGCAGTTCTTC CASSDLYEQFF
- TRBJ1-4 TRBV4-3 few TGCGCCAGCAGCCAAGACGGCGGGGGGGGTGAAAAACTGTTTTTT CASSQDGGGGEKLFF
- TRBJ2-7 TRBV11-2 many TGTGCCAGCAGCTTAGTCGTCTACGAGCAGTACTTC CASSLVVYEQYF
- TRBJ2-3 TRBV29-1 many TGCAGCGTTGAGGAGAGCACAGATACGCAGTATTTT CSVEESTDTQYF
TRBD1 TRBJ1-6 TRBV15 few TGTGCCACCAGCCCAACAGGGGGTTTTGGTTCACCCCTCCACTTT CATSPTGGFGSPLHF
- TRBJ2-1 TRBV11-2 few TGTGCCAGCAGCTTAGGCCACTCGCGGGACAATGAGCAGTTCTTC CASSLGHSRDNEQFF
- TRBJ2-5 TRBV9 few TGTGCCAGCAGCGTAGAAGGGGGGCAAGAGACCCAGTACTTC CASSVEGGQETQYF
TRBD1 TRBJ2-1 TRBV24-1 few TGTGCCACCAGTGCTGAATCCGGGACAGGTTTCAATGAGCAGTTCTTC CATSAESGTGFNEQFF
- TRBJ2-3 TRBV7-8 few TGTGCCAGCAGTGGACGGGGGCCCACAGATACGCAGTATTTT CASSGRGPTDTQYF
- TRBJ2-1 TRBV6-2/TRBV6-3 many TGTGCCAGCTGGGACGGCCCCTCCTACAATGAGCAGTTCTTC CASWDGPSYNEQFF
- TRBJ1-4 TRBV6-6 few TGTGCCAGCATCAATAGGGCGGCAACTAATGAAAAACTGTTTTTT CASINRAATNEKLFF
- TRBJ2-3 TRBV7-6 - TGTGCCAGCAGCTTAGGAGGGGGAAGGGGAGATACGCAGTATTTT CASSLGGGRGDTQYF
TRBD1 TRBJ1-1 TRBV4-3 few TGCGCCAGCAGCCATAGGGACAGGGGAGTCACTGAAGCTTTCTTT CASSHRDRGVTEAFF
TRBD1 TRBJ2-1 TRBV18 - TGTGCCAGCTCACCTTTACCGGGACAGGGGCGATATGAGCAGTTCTTC CASSPLPGQGRYEQFF
- TRBJ2-7 TRBV16 - TGTGCCAGCAGCCGGGACTTCTACGAGCAGTACTTC CASSRDFYEQYF
TRBD1 TRBJ1-5 TRBV4-1 - TGCGCCAGCAGCCAAGATCAGGGGGGTCAGCCCCAGCATTTT CASSQDQGGQPQHF
TRBD2 TRBJ2-1 TRBV6-5 many TGTGCCAGCAGCCGGGGGGGGTACAATGAGCAGTTCTTC CASSRGGYNEQFF
TRBD1 TRBJ2-7 TRBV7-2 - TGTGCCAGCAGCCCAACTGGGACAGGGAACTACGAGCAGTACTTC CASSPTGTGNYEQYF
TRBD2 TRBJ2-1 TRBV4-1 medium-sized TGCGCCAGCAGCCAAGAACGCGGGGGGTATGATGAGCAGTTCTTC CASSQERGGYDEQFF
- TRBJ1-1 TRBV29-1 few TGCAGCGTCTTGACAGATAACACTGAAGCTTTCTTT CSVLTDNTEAFF
- TRBJ1-2 TRBV7-9 - TGTGCCAGCAGCGTCCCGGCTGCCGGGCACTATGGCTACACCTTC CASSVPAAGHYGYTF